Listed here are 20 T cell receptor beta chains from one sample, sequenced in a study of CD8+ T cells in alopecia areata. Specified treatment: oral pan-JAK inhibitor, 5-10 mg twice daily. Investigators isolated RNA and reverse transcribed it into cDNA to act as the sequencing template. Method: immunoSEQ multiplex PCR; TCRdb's copy keeps in-frame clones and lacks some. The data contain over 200,000 clones, 64% of them singletons. The specimen comprised CD4+ T cells sorted from blood, sampled at week 4, from a patient treated with tofacitinib. The origin of the receptors is a human donor with alopecia areata.

The chain carries TRBV18 and TRBJ2-5; D gene uncertain. This CDR3 contains 12 residues. The V end lost 4 bases, the J end lost 4 bases, and 7 bases lay between the germline ends. Germline V gene data show CDR1 as KGHSH and CDR2 as LQKENI. The CDR3 nucleotides read TGTGCCAGCTCACAACTACTAGAGACCCAGTACTTC. It yields the protein CASSQLLETQYF.

The V and J genes are TRBV5-1 and TRBJ1-2; no reliable D call. Germline values: CDR1 SGHRS, CDR2 YFSETQ. Trimming shortened V by 0 bases and J by 8 bases, and 17 bases separated the two germline ends. CDR3 size: 15 residues. The CDR3 DNA reads as TGCGCCAGCAGCTTGGGGGCAGGAGACGTTGGAGGCTACACCTTC. It encodes CASSLGAGDVGGYTF.

The chain employs TRBV19 and TRBJ2-3; the match to TRBD2 covers 7 bases. CDR3 size: 16 residues. CDR1 and CDR2 (germline): LNHDA, SQIVND (reference sequence). V lost 5 bases and J lost 0; bases outside the gene matches: 8. The DNA of the CDR3 is TGTGCCAGTAGTGCCGTAAGGGGACTAAGCACAGATACGCAGTATTTT. Encoded protein: CASSAVRGLSTDTQYF.

There are a few counts of this clone. This CDR3 is CASSPDRGSYNEQFF. CDR3 in DNA: TGTGCCAGCAGCCCCGACAGGGGTTCCTACAATGAGCAGTTCTTC. The chain is built from TRBV7-3 and TRBJ2-1, with TRBD1 matching 8 bases. Germline V gene lookup returns CDR1 SGHTA and CDR2 FQGTGA. V dropped 5 bases and J dropped 1; count of bases not matched to a gene: 4. This CDR3 region has 15 residues.

The V and J genes are TRBV7-9 and TRBJ1-3; D unresolved. The CDR3 has 16 amino acids. V shed 0 bases and J shed 3 bases, with 12 bases lying between them. Germline CDR1 reads SEHNR; CDR2 reads FQNEAQ (reference sequence). CDR3 DNA sequence: TGTGCCAGCAGCTTAGCGAAGCAGGACCGTGGAAACACCATATATTTT. Protein sequence: CASSLAKQDRGNTIYF.

The chain couples TRBV19 to TRBJ2-7, with D unclear. This CDR3 comprises 11 residues. The V gene's germline CDR1 is LNHDA and CDR2 SQIVND (reference sequence). V was trimmed by 5 bases and J by 2 bases, leaving 4 bases between them. The CDR3 loop is CASSSTYEQYF. As DNA, the CDR3 is TGTGCCAGTAGTTCAACCTACGAGCAGTACTTC.

This clone was counted between two and nine times. V is TRBV2 and J is TRBJ2-7, with no clear D. The CDR3 totals 12 residues. The germline V gene has CDR1 SNHLY and CDR2 FYNNEI. Trimming left V 5 bases short and J 4 bases short, with 9 bases between. The CDR3 reads CASSQDFYEQYF. The CDR3 DNA sequence: TGTGCCAGCAGTCAAGACTTTTACGAGCAGTACTTC. The whole variable domain, remainder taken from reference TRBV2 and TRBJ2-7, is EPEVTQTPSHQVTQMGQEVILRCVPISNHLYFYWYRQILGQKVEFLVSFYNNEISEKSEIFDDQFSVERPDGSNFTLKIRSTKLEDSAMYFCASSQDFYEQYFGPGTRLTVT.

The genes are TRBV6-5 and TRBJ2-7; possibly TRBD1 or TRBD2 for D (5 bases each). V was clipped by 10 bases and J by 1 base, with 14 bases between them. Germline-derived CDR1 and CDR2 are MNHEY and SVGAGI. The CDR3 is 13 residues long. The DNA for the CDR3 is TGTGCCACACAACCATGGGGGTCCTACGAGCAGTACTTC. Translated, it gives CATQPWGSYEQYF.

The chain carries TRBV20-1 and TRBJ2-3; D gene ambiguous. There are 11 residues in the CDR3. Germline V CDR1 and CDR2: DFQATT, SNEGSKA (reference sequence). The V end was cut by 6 bases, the J end by 7 bases, with 11 bases between. This CDR3 reads CSAPRLYTQYF. The CDR3 nucleotides are TGCAGTGCGCCCCGACTCTATACGCAGTATTTT.

The CDR3 protein is CASSLEQNTEAFF. The CDR3 bases are TGTGCCAGCAGCTTAGAACAGAACACTGAAGCTTTCTTT. V is TRBV7-2 and J is TRBJ1-1; the D is unclear. Germline CDR1 is SGHTA and CDR2 is FQGNSA. The CDR3 has 13 residues. Trimming cost V 1 base and J 1 base, with 4 bases left between them.

This clone occurred once. The rearrangement uses TRBV27 and TRBJ1-1; D is perhaps TRBD1 (6 bases). The CDR3 consists of 14 residues. Trimming shortened V by 5 bases and J by 3 bases, and 13 bases separated the two germline ends. CDR1 is MNHEY, CDR2 SMNVEV, per germline (reference sequence). CDR3 nucleotides: TGTGCCAGCAGTGACGGGACAACGGACACTGAAGCTTTCTTT. This encodes CASSDGTTDTEAFF.

This clone was picked up a small number of times. The chain couples TRBV27 to TRBJ2-7, with D hard to call. V was pared by 4 bases and J by 3 bases, with 10 bases between. The CDR3 is made up of 13 amino acids. The germline CDR1 and CDR2 sequences are MNHEY and SMNVEV (reference sequence). CDR3 nucleotides: TGTGCCAGCAGTTCAGATCCTCTCTACGAGCAGTACTTC. Its translation: CASSSDPLYEQYF.

This clone was picked up a small number of times. CDR3 in amino acids: CASSRADRGDYEQYF. The DNA for the CDR3 is TGCGCCAGCAGTCGGGCGGACAGGGGGGACTACGAGCAGTACTTC. This chain joins TRBV23-1 and TRBJ2-7; 10 positions agree with TRBD1. TRBV23-1 is reported as an ORF; its role is uncertain. J was trimmed by 3 bases and V by 4 bases; bases with no gene match: 6. The CDR3 length is 15 residues.

This rearrangement joins TRBV5-1 to TRBJ2-6; D is uncertain. CDR3 length equals 15 residues. V gave up 0 bases and J gave up 2 bases, with 6 bases separating them. Germline V lookup: CDR1 SGHRS, CDR2 YFSETQ. CDR3 bases: TGCGCCAGCAGCTTGGCCTTAACTGGGGCCAACGTCCTGACTTTC. Translation: CASSLALTGANVLTF.

This rearrangement joins TRBV10-3 to TRBJ2-7; TRBD2 matches at 12 bases. This CDR3 contains 15 residues. Looked up from germline, CDR1 is ENHRY and CDR2 is SYGVKD. With V trimmed by 4 bases and J by 3 bases, 4 bases remained unmatched. The CDR3 protein is CAISVVTSGGYEQYF. The CDR3 coding sequence is TGTGCCATCAGTGTGGTGACTAGCGGGGGCTACGAGCAGTACTTC.

This sequence joins TRBV2 and TRBJ2-5, with TRBD2 as a possible D gene (6 bases). The CDR3 extends over 16 amino acids. V lost 3 bases and J lost 4, with 18 bases in between. Germline CDR1 SNHLY, CDR2 FYNNEI. The CDR3 reads CASSEGSARRGETQYF. In nucleotides, the CDR3 is TGTGCCAGCAGTGAGGGTAGCGCAAGGAGGGGAGAGACCCAGTACTTC.

V usage is TRBV29-1 and J usage is TRBJ2-3, with D possibly matching TRBD2 (6 bases). The V gene's germline CDR1 is SQVTM and CDR2 ANQGSEA. CDR3 length equals 15 residues. The V and J ends lost 3 bases and 1 base respectively, with 14 bases between them. CDR3 in amino acids: CSVDLLGEGTDTQYF. As DNA, the CDR3 is TGCAGCGTTGATCTGTTGGGGGAGGGCACAGATACGCAGTATTTT.

The table lists this clone with a few counts. The chain uses TRBV18 and TRBJ1-5; no clear D gene. CDR1 is KGHSH, CDR2 LQKENI, per germline. The V and J ends lost 2 bases and 7 bases respectively, with 9 bases between them. This CDR3 comprises 13 residues. CDR3 sequence (DNA): TGTGCCAGCTCACCAGGCGCTGAGCAGCCCCAGCATTTT. Amino acid sequence: CASSPGAEQPQHF. The full variable domain, its missing parts supplied by reference TRBV18 and TRBJ1-5, is NAGVMQNPRHLVRRRGQEARLRCSPMKGHSHVYWYRQLPEEGLKFMVYLQKENIIDESGMPKERFSAEFPKEGPSILRIQQVVRGDSAAYFCASSPGAEQPQHFGDGTRLSIL.

The V gene is TRBV27, the J gene TRBJ2-3, with TRBD2 identical over 9 bases. Germline trimming cut 6 bases from V and 0 bases from J; bases unmatched to any gene: 1. This CDR3 has 14 amino acids. Germline CDR1 and CDR2: MNHEY and SMNVEV (reference sequence). The CDR3 bases are TGTGCCAGCAGGGGACTAGCCAGCACAGATACGCAGTATTTT. The encoded protein is CASRGLASTDTQYF.

This clone came up once. The chain carries TRBV29-1 and TRBJ1-1, with D hard to call. CDR1 and CDR2 from the germline V gene are SQVTM and ANQGSEA. With 4 bases removed from V and 2 bases from J, the gap between germline ends came to 11 bases. The CDR3 sequence is 13 residues long. CDR3 in DNA: TGCAGCGTTGTGGTACAGTTCAACACTGAAGCTTTCTTT. Encoded protein: CSVVVQFNTEAFF.